This T cell receptor (beta chain) stems from a study of blood T cell repertoires in COVID-19. Sequencing used immunoSEQ multiplex PCR; TCRdb keeps in-frame clones, though not all of them. Here the sample spans about 190,000 clones, 84% being singletons. The trim removed 2 bases at V and 7 bases at J, leaving 6 bases unmatched. Germline loops: CDR1 LGHNA, CDR2 YSLEER. This CDR3 has 14 amino acids. The TCR originated in a woman in her twenties or thirties who had been exposed to COVID-19. The chain is built from TRBV4-3 and TRBJ1-2, with 8 positions matching TRBD1. The sample consisted of PBMCs or T cells enriched from blood (not recorded which). The CDR3 DNA is TGCGCCAGCAGCCAACCGGACAGGGAGTCTGGCTACACCTTC. Encoded protein: CASSQPDRESGYTF.